This TCR beta chain was recovered during a study of beta chain features in type 1 diabetes. As for the study in general: Age, gender and cell yields were similar between patients and healthy donors.

Germline V CDR1 and CDR2: SNHLY, FYNNEI. Trimming at V came to 9 bases and at J to 8 bases, leaving 12 bases not matched to a gene. The CDR3 is 14 amino acids. A few counts support this clone. What it binds is not known. Expressed TCRB transcripts were sequenced after all isolated RNA was converted to cDNA. The average read count of naive, central memory and regulatory T cell samples was about 3.3 million. The repertoire was sequenced with immunoSEQ multiplex PCR; TCRdb's copy has only in-frame clones and lacks some. The sample records a few hundred thousand clones, 20% being singletons. Overall study results and limits: For Type 1 diabetes patients, all four CD4+ subsets carried TCRB CDR3s that were moderately but significantly shorter. PCR, the amplification step, might favor shorter templates, equally in patients and controls.

Sequenced: naive CD4+ T cells from blood. This TCR was sampled from a woman in her 40s with type 1 diabetes. V gene TRBV2 combines with J gene TRBJ2-1, with 8 bases identical to TRBD1. CDR3 DNA sequence: TGTGCCAGAACGGGGACAGGATCGGGTGATGAGCAGTTCTTC. This sequence encodes CARTGTGSGDEQFF.